The source of this T cell receptor (beta chain) is a study of blood T cell repertoires in COVID-19. The table came from immunoSEQ multiplex PCR; TCRdb's copy has only in-frame clones and leaves some out. The sample holds hundreds of thousands of clones, about four fifths seen once. The study drew participants aged about 18 to 90 years from roughly 25 US areas. V was cut by 5 bases and J by 4 bases, with 20 bases left in between. Germline loops: CDR1 MNHEY, CDR2 SMNVEV (reference sequence). CDR3 length: 16 amino acids. The chain is built from TRBV27 and TRBJ1-1, with D maybe TRBD1 (5 bases). The sequenced sample was PBMCs or T cells enriched from blood (not recorded which). The source is a woman aged 40 to 50 who had been exposed to COVID-19. This CDR3 reads CASSTYPGAGGTEAFF. As DNA, the CDR3 is TGTGCCAGCAGTACTTACCCCGGTGCGGGGGGCACTGAAGCTTTCTTT.